This T cell receptor (beta chain) was captured by sequencing in a study of blood T cell repertoires in COVID-19. Clones were sequenced by immunoSEQ multiplex PCR, and TCRdb holds only the in-frame ones, with some missing. The table records around 140,000 clones, 85% to 90% of them present only once. CDR3 size: 15 residues. Germline CDR1 SGHVS, CDR2 FQNEAQ. The ends were cut back, 0 bases at V and 5 bases at J, with 13 bases in the middle. The source is a man aged 18 to 29 with COVID-19, enrolled during active disease. The rearrangement uses TRBV7-8 and TRBJ2-5; D is possibly TRBD2 (5 bases). The sample comprised peripheral blood. The CDR3 reads CASSLANGVGETQYF. The CDR3 bases are TGTGCCAGCAGCTTAGCGAACGGGGTTGGGGAGACCCAGTACTTC.